These 6 T cell receptor beta chains share one sample of origin, sequenced in a study of memory CD4+ T cells and cytomegalovirus serostatus. The sort gate was single viable CD3+CD4+CD8-CD45RO+ cells for memory CD4+ T cells. The table came from immunoSEQ multiplex PCR; TCRdb's copy has only in-frame clones and leaves some out. The data show under 55,000 clones, with about four fifths seen just once and 1.5% to 2% held by the top ten. Sequencing used memory CD4+ T cells from blood. The origin of the receptors is an adult in good health and CMV-seropositive.

The chain has TRBV7-9 and TRBJ2-1; a weak D match, TRBD2 (5 bases). Trimming took off 3 bases at V and 7 bases at J, with 13 bases between the two ends. The V gene's germline CDR1 is SEHNR and CDR2 FQNEAQ (reference sequence). CDR3 length: 14 residues. The CDR3, as DNA: TGTGCCAGCAGCTTCCGAGGGCATAGGAATGAGCAGTTCTTC. Translation gives CASSFRGHRNEQFF.

V gene TRBV11-1 combines with J gene TRBJ2-6, with 7 bases aligning to TRBD1. CDR1 SGHAT and CDR2 FQDESV come from the germline V gene (reference sequence). This CDR3 spans 15 amino acids. The V gene end was trimmed by 5 bases and the J gene end by 4 bases; junction bases not matched to a gene: 5. The CDR3 coding sequence is TGTGCCAGCAGCCTCGGGACAGCCGGGGCCAACGTCCTGACTTTC. Protein: CASSLGTAGANVLTF.

This sequence joins TRBV28 and TRBJ1-2; 10 bases agree with TRBD1. The CDR3 is made up of 15 amino acids. In germline, CDR1 is MDHEN, CDR2 SYDVKM. Unmatched junction bases numbered 8, after V lost 5 bases and J lost 5 bases. The CDR3 nucleotides are TGTGCCAGCAGTCAACCGGGACAGGGGTCTTATGGCTACACCTTC. This translates into CASSQPGQGSYGYTF.

This chain links TRBV5-1 with TRBJ2-1; TRBD2 matches at 7 bases. This CDR3 has 14 amino acids. The V gene's germline CDR1 is SGHRS and CDR2 YFSETQ. The trim removed 6 bases at V and 0 bases at J, leaving 3 bases unmatched. The CDR3 loop reads CASKGGSSYNEQFF. DNA for the CDR3: TGCGCCAGCAAAGGCGGGAGCTCCTACAATGAGCAGTTCTTC.

J is TRBJ1-4 and V is TRBV4-2, with D maybe TRBD1 (6 bases). CDR3 length equals 14 residues. CDR1 and CDR2 from the germline V gene are LGHNA and YNFKEQ. V shed 4 bases and J shed 12 bases, with 18 bases lying between them. The CDR3 reads CASSLGWEGEELFF. For the CDR3, the DNA is TGTGCCAGCAGCCTAGGCTGGGAGGGGGAAGAACTGTTTTTT.

For the CDR3, the DNA is TGTGCCAGCAGCATAACTACAGGGCTCGGGGCCAACGTCCTGACTTTC. Its translation: CASSITTGLGANVLTF. The chain links TRBV9 to TRBJ2-6; TRBD1 might be the D (6 bases). Germline-derived CDR1 and CDR2 are SGDLS and YYNGEE. With 4 bases removed from V and 4 bases from J, the gap between germline ends came to 15 bases. The CDR3 consists of 16 residues. Using reference TRBV9 and TRBJ2-6 for the parts outside the CDR3, the full variable domain is DSGVTQTPKHLITATGQRVTLRCSPRSGDLSVYWYQQSLDQGLQFLIQYYNGEERAKGNILERFSAQQFPDLHSELNLSSLELGDSALYFCASSITTGLGANVLTFGAGSRLTVL.